The clone carrying this T cell receptor beta chain was seen more than once but under ten times. Germline CDR1 reads ENHRY; CDR2 reads SYGVKD. V was cut by 3 bases and J by 1 base, with 15 bases left in between. The length of the CDR3 is 16 residues. TCRdb re-called the RT-PCR reads with MiXCR, one entry per CDR3 protein. In the table there are 550,000 to 750,000 distinct CDR3 sequences, approximately 15% of which are singletons. The clonotype was recovered from a female donor in good health, serving as a healthy control. Source material: memory CD4+ T cells from blood. The chain employs TRBV10-3 and TRBJ1-1, with D possibly matching TRBD1 (6 bases). The DNA of the CDR3 is TGTGCCATCAGTGATAGAGTCAGGGGACGGAACACTGAAGCTTTCTTT. Protein: CAISDRVRGRNTEAFF.